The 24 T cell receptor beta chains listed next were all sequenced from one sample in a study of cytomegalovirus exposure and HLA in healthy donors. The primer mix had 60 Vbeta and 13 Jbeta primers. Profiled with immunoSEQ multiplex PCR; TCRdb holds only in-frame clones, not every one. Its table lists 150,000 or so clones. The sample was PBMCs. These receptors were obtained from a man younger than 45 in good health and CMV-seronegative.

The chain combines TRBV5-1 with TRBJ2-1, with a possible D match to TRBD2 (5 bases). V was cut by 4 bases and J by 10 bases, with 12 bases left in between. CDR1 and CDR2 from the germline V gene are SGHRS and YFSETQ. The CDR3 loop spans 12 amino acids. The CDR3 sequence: CASSLGGREQFF. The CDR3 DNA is TGCGCCAGCAGCCTTGGCGGGCGGGAGCAGTTCTTC.

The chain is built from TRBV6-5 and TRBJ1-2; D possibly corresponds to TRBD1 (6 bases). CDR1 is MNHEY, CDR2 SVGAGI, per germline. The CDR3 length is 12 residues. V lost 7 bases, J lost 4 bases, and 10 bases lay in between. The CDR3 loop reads CASKGESYGYTF. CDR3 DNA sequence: TGTGCCAGCAAGGGGGAGAGCTATGGCTACACCTTC.

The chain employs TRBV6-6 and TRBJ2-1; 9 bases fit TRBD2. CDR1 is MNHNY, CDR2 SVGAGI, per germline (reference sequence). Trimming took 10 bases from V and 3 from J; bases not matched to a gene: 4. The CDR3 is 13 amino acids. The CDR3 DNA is TGTGCCACAGGGACTAGCCTCTACAATGAGCAGTTCTTC. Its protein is CATGTSLYNEQFF.

The CDR3 region is CASSVGAGDNYGYTF. The CDR3 nucleotides are TGTGCCAGCAGTGTCGGGGCAGGGGACAACTATGGCTACACCTTC. The chain is built from TRBV6-4 and TRBJ1-2, with a tentative D call TRBD1 (6 bases). This CDR3 comprises 15 residues. Looked up from germline, CDR1 is MRHNA and CDR2 is SNTAGT. V was clipped by 4 bases and J by 2 bases, with 14 bases between them.

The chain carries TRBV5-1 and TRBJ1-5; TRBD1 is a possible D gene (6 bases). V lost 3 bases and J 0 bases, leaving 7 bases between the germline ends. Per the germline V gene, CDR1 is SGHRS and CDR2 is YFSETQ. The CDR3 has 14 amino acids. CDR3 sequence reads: CASSSDSSNQPQHF. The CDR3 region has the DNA TGCGCCAGCAGCTCGGACAGTAGCAATCAGCCCCAGCATTTT.

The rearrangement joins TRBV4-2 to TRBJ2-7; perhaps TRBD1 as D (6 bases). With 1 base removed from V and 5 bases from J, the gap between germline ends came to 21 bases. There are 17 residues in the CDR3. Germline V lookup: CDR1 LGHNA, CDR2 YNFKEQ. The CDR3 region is CASSQGQVGLRRNEQYF. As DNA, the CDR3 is TGTGCCAGCAGCCAAGGACAGGTTGGCCTCCGGAGGAACGAGCAGTACTTC.

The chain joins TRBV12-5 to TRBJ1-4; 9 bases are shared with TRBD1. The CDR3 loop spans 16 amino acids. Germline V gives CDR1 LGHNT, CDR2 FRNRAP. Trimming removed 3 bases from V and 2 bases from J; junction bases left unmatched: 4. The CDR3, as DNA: TGTGCTAGTGGTTTCGACAGGGGGTGGACTAATGAAAAACTGTTTTTT. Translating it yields CASGFDRGWTNEKLFF.

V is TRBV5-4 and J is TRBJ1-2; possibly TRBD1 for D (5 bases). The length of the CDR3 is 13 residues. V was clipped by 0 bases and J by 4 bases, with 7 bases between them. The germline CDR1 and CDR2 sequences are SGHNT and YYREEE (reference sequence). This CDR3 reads CASSLVGVYGYTF. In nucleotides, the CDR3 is TGTGCCAGCAGCTTGGTAGGGGTCTATGGCTACACCTTC. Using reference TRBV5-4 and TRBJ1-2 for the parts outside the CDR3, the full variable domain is ETGVTQSPTHLIKTRGQQVTLRCSSQSGHNTVSWYQQALGQGPQFIFQYYREEENGRGNFPPRFSGLQFPNYSSELNVNALELDDSALYLCASSLVGVYGYTFGSGTRLTVV.

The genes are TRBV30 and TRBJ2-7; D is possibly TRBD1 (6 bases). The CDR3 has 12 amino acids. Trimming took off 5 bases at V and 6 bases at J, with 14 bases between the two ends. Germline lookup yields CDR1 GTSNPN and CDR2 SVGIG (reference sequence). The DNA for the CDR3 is TGTGCCTGGGAGCGCAGGGGTAGCGAGCAGTACTTC. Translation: CAWERRGSEQYF.

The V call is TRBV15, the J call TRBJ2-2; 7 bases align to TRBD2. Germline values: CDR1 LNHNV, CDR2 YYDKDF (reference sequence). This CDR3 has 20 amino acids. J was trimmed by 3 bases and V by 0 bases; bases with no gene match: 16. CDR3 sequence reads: CATSREGLAATHRHTGELFF. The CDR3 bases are TGTGCCACCAGCAGAGAAGGGCTAGCGGCAACACACCGGCACACCGGGGAGCTGTTTTTT.

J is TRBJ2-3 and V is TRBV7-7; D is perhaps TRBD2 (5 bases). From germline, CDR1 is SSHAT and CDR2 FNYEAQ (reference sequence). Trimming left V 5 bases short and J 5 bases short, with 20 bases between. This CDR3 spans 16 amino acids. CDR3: CASSIGGTGGGDTQYF. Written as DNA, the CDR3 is TGTGCCAGCAGCATAGGAGGCACCGGAGGTGGAGATACGCAGTATTTT.

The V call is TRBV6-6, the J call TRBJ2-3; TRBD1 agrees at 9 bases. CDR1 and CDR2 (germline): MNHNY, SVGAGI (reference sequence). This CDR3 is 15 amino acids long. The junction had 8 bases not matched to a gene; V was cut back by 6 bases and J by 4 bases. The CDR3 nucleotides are TGTGCCAGCAGACCTGGGGGACAGGGTCCAGATACGCAGTATTTT. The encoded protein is CASRPGGQGPDTQYF.

The CDR3 DNA sequence: TGTGCCAGCAGCTCAGACGCGACAGGTGGATCAACTAATGAAAAACTGTTTTTT. This translates into CASSSDATGGSTNEKLFF. This chain uses TRBV5-6 with TRBJ1-4, with a weak D call TRBD1 (6 bases). Per germline, CDR1 SGHDT and CDR2 YYEEEE. This CDR3 is 18 amino acids long. Between the trimmed V and J ends, which lost 3 bases and 0 bases, there was a span of 18 bases.

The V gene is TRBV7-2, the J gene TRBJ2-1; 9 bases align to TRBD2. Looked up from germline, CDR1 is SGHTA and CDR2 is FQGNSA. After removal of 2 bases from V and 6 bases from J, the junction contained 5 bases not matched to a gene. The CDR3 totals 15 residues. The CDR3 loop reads CASSLRLAGSNEQFF. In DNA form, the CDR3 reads TGTGCCAGCAGCTTACGGCTAGCGGGATCCAATGAGCAGTTCTTC.

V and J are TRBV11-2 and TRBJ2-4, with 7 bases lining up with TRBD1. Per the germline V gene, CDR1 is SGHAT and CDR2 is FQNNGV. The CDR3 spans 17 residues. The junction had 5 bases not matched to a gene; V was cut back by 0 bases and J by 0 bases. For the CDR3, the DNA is TGTGCCAGCAGCTTAGATCCAGGGGGAGAAGCCAAAAACATTCAGTACTTC. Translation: CASSLDPGGEAKNIQYF.

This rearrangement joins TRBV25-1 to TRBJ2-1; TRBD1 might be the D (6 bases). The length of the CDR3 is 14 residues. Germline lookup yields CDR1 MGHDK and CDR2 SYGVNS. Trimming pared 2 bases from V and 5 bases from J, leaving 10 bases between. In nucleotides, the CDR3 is TGTGCCAGCAGTGAAGTGACAGGCCACAATGAGCAGTTCTTC. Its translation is CASSEVTGHNEQFF. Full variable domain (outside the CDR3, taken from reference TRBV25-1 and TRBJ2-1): EADIYQTPRYLVIGTGKKITLECSQTMGHDKMYWYQQDPGMELHLIHYSYGVNSTEKGDLSSESTVSRIRTEHFPLTLESARPSHTSQYLCASSEVTGHNEQFFGPGTRLTVL.

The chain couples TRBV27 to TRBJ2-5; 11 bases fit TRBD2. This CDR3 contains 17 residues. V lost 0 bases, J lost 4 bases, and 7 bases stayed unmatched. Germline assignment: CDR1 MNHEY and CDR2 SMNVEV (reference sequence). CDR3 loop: CASSLSSPGLAGETQYF. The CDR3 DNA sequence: TGTGCCAGCAGTTTATCGTCCCCTGGACTAGCGGGAGAGACCCAGTACTTC.

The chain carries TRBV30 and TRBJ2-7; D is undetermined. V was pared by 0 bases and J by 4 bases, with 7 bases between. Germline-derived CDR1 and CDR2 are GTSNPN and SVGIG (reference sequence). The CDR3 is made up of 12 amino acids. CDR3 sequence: CAWSVQLYEQYF. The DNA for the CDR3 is TGTGCCTGGAGTGTACAATTGTACGAGCAGTACTTC.

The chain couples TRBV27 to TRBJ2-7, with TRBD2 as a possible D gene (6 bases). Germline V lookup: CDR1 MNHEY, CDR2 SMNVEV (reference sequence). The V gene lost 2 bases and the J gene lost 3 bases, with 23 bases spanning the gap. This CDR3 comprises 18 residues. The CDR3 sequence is CASSLKGTSPLGVYEQYF. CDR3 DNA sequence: TGTGCCAGCAGTTTAAAGGGGACTTCCCCACTGGGAGTCTACGAGCAGTACTTC.

For the CDR3, the DNA is TGTGCCAGTCATTTGCGGGCCAATGAGCAGTTCTTC. It is translated as CASHLRANEQFF. The chain uses TRBV6-1 and TRBJ2-1, with a tentative D call TRBD2 (5 bases). Germline V gene data show CDR1 as MNHNS and CDR2 as SASEGT. This CDR3 has 12 residues. V was cut by 9 bases and J by 6 bases, with 12 bases left in between.

CDR3 amino acids: CASSIAGLVTEAFF. DNA of the CDR3: TGTGCCAGTAGTATAGCAGGGCTGGTCACTGAAGCTTTCTTT. The chain recombines TRBV19 with TRBJ1-1, with TRBD1 as a possible D gene (5 bases). This CDR3 has 14 residues. Trimming took off 1 base at V and 4 bases at J, with 10 bases between the two ends. Germline V gene sequence: CDR1 LNHDA, CDR2 SQIVND (reference sequence).

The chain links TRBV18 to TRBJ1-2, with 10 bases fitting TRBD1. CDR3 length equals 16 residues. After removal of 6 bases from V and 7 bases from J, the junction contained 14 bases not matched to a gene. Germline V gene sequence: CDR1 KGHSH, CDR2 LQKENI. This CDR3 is CASSSDRGQLSSGYTF. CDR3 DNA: TGTGCCAGCTCCAGCGACAGGGGGCAATTGAGTAGTGGCTACACCTTC.

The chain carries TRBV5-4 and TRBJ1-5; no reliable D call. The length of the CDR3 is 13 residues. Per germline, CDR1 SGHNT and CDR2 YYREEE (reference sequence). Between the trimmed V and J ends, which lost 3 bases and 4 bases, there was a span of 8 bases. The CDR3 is CASSSAGNQPQHF. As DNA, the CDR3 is TGTGCCAGCAGCTCAGCCGGGAATCAGCCCCAGCATTTT.

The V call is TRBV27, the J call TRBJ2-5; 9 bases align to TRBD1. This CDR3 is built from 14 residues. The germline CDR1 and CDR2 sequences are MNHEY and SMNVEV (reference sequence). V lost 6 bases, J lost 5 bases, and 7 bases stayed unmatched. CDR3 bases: TGTGCCAGCAGCCGAGGACAGGGGAGGGAGACCCAGTACTTC. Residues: CASSRGQGRETQYF.